The 27 T cell receptor beta chains presented below share a single source sample, sequenced in a study of blood T cell repertoires in COVID-19. The assay was immunoSEQ multiplex PCR, and TCRdb's table has in-frame clones only and misses some. Counted here are approximately 140,000 clones, approximately 91% occurring once; the ten biggest clones make up over 9.5%. The sample taken for sequencing was peripheral blood. These receptor sequences come from a middle-aged man with active or convalescent COVID-19.

The chain links TRBV6-5 to TRBJ2-7; possibly TRBD2 for D (6 bases). The CDR3 contains 15 residues. V was pared by 0 bases and J by 5 bases, with 14 bases between. Germline V CDR1 and CDR2: MNHEY, SVGAGI. The CDR3 DNA is TGTGCCAGCAGTTACTCGCTTTACGGGGGAAACGAGCAGTACTTC. Its protein product is CASSYSLYGGNEQYF.

V usage is TRBV3-1 (or the pseudogene TRBV3-2) and J usage is TRBJ1-3, with no clear D. CDR3 length equals 15 residues. V dropped 4 bases and J dropped 0 bases, with 10 bases sitting between them. CDR1 and CDR2 from the germline V gene are LGHDT and YNNKEL (reference sequence). The CDR3 protein is CASSPLRGSGNTIYF. In DNA form, the CDR3 reads TGTGCCAGCAGCCCTCTCCGGGGCTCTGGAAACACCATATATTTT.

The chain uses TRBV28 and TRBJ1-1, with TRBD1 matching 8 bases. The CDR3 spans 14 residues. Germline loops: CDR1 MDHEN, CDR2 SYDVKM. Trimming at V came to 2 bases and at J to 5 bases, leaving 4 bases not matched to a gene. In DNA, the CDR3 is TGTGCCAGCAGTTTACAGGGGGCCTATACTGAAGCTTTCTTT. Encoded protein: CASSLQGAYTEAFF.

The chain carries TRBV7-9 and TRBJ1-2; 7 bases are a match to TRBD1. The V gene end was trimmed by 5 bases and the J gene end by 7 bases; junction bases not matched to a gene: 7. CDR3 length: 13 amino acids. Germline V lookup: CDR1 SEHNR, CDR2 FQNEAQ (reference sequence). CDR3 protein: CASSPEGAVGYTF. CDR3 bases: TGTGCCAGCAGCCCGGAGGGGGCTGTTGGCTACACCTTC.

The chain links TRBV6-5 to TRBJ2-7; 7 bases fit TRBD1. Germline V gene data show CDR1 as MNHEY and CDR2 as SVGAGI. After removal of 0 bases from V and 2 bases from J, the junction contained 4 bases not matched to a gene. The CDR3 runs to 15 residues. In DNA, the CDR3 is TGTGCCAGCAGTTACTCCGGGACAGACACCTACGAGCAGTACTTC. The encoded protein is CASSYSGTDTYEQYF.

The V gene is TRBV24-1, the J gene TRBJ1-1; D is unresolved. Germline V gene lookup returns CDR1 KGHDR and CDR2 SFDVKD. Trimming took off 4 bases at V and 10 bases at J, with 15 bases between the two ends. This CDR3 is 13 amino acids long. The CDR3, as DNA: TGTGCCACCAGTGACCCCACGACAAATTTAGCTTTCTTT. Residues: CATSDPTTNLAFF.

The chain combines TRBV3-1 (or the pseudogene TRBV3-2) with TRBJ2-5, with D maybe TRBD2 (6 bases). V was shortened by 4 bases and J by 4 bases, with 16 bases between the two germline ends. The CDR3 has 15 amino acids. The germline V gene has CDR1 LGHDT and CDR2 YNNKEL (reference sequence). The chain's CDR3 is CASSPLGGGRETQYF. In DNA, the CDR3 is TGTGCCAGCAGCCCCCTCGGGGGAGGACGAGAGACCCAGTACTTC.

The V and J genes are TRBV7-3 and TRBJ1-1; 7 bases match TRBD1. The germline gives CDR1 SGHTA, CDR2 FQGTGA. This CDR3 is built from 14 residues. V dropped 6 bases and J dropped 3; count of bases not matched to a gene: 7. The CDR3 reads CASSIGGLDTEAFF. In nucleotides, the CDR3 is TGTGCCAGCAGTATAGGGGGCTTGGACACTGAAGCTTTCTTT.

The chain links TRBV6-5 to TRBJ2-7, with D perhaps matching TRBD1 (5 bases). Germline V gives CDR1 MNHEY, CDR2 SVGAGI. This CDR3 spans 13 amino acids. Trimming took off 4 bases at V and 1 base at J, with 8 bases between the two ends. The CDR3 DNA reads TGTGCCAGCAGTTTAAGGGGATCCTACGAGCAGTACTTC. Translated: CASSLRGSYEQYF.

The chain couples TRBV6-1 to TRBJ1-3; D unclear. The germline V gene encodes CDR1 MNHNS and CDR2 SASEGT. V was shortened by 0 bases and J by 13 bases, with 16 bases between the two germline ends. This CDR3 has 14 residues. The CDR3: CASSEANVLSGIYF. The CDR3 nucleotides are TGTGCCAGCAGTGAAGCCAATGTCTTAAGCGGGATATATTTT.

This chain connects TRBV7-9 to TRBJ2-4; D gene ambiguous. The germline V gene has CDR1 SEHNR and CDR2 FQNEAQ (reference sequence). Deletions cut 5 bases from V and 6 bases from J, with 8 bases between. The CDR3 has 12 amino acids. The CDR3 DNA reads TGTGCCAGCAGCCGAGGCGGAAACATTCAGTACTTC. Its translation: CASSRGGNIQYF. Combining the CDR3 with reference TRBV7-9 and TRBJ2-4 gives the whole variable domain DTGVSQNPRHKITKRGQNVTFRCDPISEHNRLYWYRQTLGQGPEFLTYFQNEAQLEKSRLLSDRFSAERPKGSFSTLEIQRTEQGDSAMYLCASSRGGNIQYFGAGTRLSVL.

The rearrangement links TRBV28 to TRBJ1-1; possibly TRBD1 for D (5 bases). Germline CDR1 and CDR2: MDHEN and SYDVKM. This CDR3 contains 17 residues. V shed 2 bases and J shed 0 bases, with 16 bases lying between them. The CDR3 DNA reads TGTGCCAGCAGTTTAAGGTGGCAGGGTCTCATGAACACTGAAGCTTTCTTT. Translation gives CASSLRWQGLMNTEAFF.

This clone has a single count. This rearrangement joins TRBV24-1 to TRBJ1-5, with TRBD1 identical over 8 bases. The CDR3 spans 16 residues. The junction had 5 bases not matched to a gene; V was cut back by 3 bases and J by 2 bases. The germline gives CDR1 KGHDR, CDR2 SFDVKD. The CDR3 is CATSDRQGSGNQPQHF. The DNA of the CDR3 is TGTGCCACCAGTGATCGACAGGGGTCCGGCAATCAGCCCCAGCATTTT.

The chain employs TRBV27 and TRBJ2-7, with 9 bases lining up with TRBD2. Germline V lookup: CDR1 MNHEY, CDR2 SMNVEV (reference sequence). The junction had 12 bases not matched to a gene; V was cut back by 6 bases and J by 0 bases. The CDR3 covers 17 residues. The CDR3 loop reads CASRPTPLAGSSYEQYF. CDR3 sequence (DNA): TGTGCCAGCAGACCAACACCTCTAGCGGGGAGCTCCTACGAGCAGTACTTC.

The chain combines TRBV18 with TRBJ1-2; 7 bases are a match to TRBD1. This CDR3 contains 15 residues. J gave up 2 bases and V 1 base, and 4 bases lay outside the gene matches. Germline CDR1 is KGHSH and CDR2 is LQKENI. The DNA for the CDR3 is TGTGCCAGCTCACCACGACAGGGTTCGAACTATGGCTACACCTTC. Protein: CASSPRQGSNYGYTF.

The CDR3 coding sequence is TGCGCCAGCAGGAAAACTAGCGGGAGTTTTCCTCCCAATGAGCAGTTCTTC. It specifies CASRKTSGSFPPNEQFF. The rearrangement joins TRBV5-1 to TRBJ2-1; 11 bases agree with TRBD2. Germline loops: CDR1 SGHRS, CDR2 YFSETQ. V gave up 5 bases and J gave up 6 bases; unmatched junction bases: 13. The CDR3 is 17 amino acids.

V usage is TRBV28 and J usage is TRBJ2-7; 7 bases line up with TRBD1. The CDR3 consists of 14 residues. The junction had 5 bases not matched to a gene; V was cut back by 4 bases and J by 2 bases. The germline gives CDR1 MDHEN, CDR2 SYDVKM. The CDR3 DNA sequence: TGTGCCAGCAGTTCCGGACAGGAGGCCTACGAGCAGTACTTC. Its protein is CASSSGQEAYEQYF.

V gene TRBV4-2 combines with J gene TRBJ2-7; weak D call: TRBD2 (6 bases). Trimming took 1 base from V and 3 from J, leaving 13 bases between them. The CDR3 spans 15 residues. Germline loops: CDR1 LGHNA, CDR2 YNFKEQ. CDR3 in amino acids: CASSQVRRGDYEQYF. DNA for the CDR3: TGTGCCAGCAGCCAAGTTAGGAGGGGAGACTACGAGCAGTACTTC.

CDR3 in amino acids: CASSLFASGRDYEQYF. CDR3 DNA sequence: TGTGCCAGCAGTTTATTCGCTAGCGGGAGGGACTACGAGCAGTACTTC. The rearrangement uses TRBV28 and TRBJ2-7, with 12 bases lining up with TRBD2. J gave up 3 bases and V 1 base, and 4 bases lay outside the gene matches. The CDR3 spans 16 residues. Germline values: CDR1 MDHEN, CDR2 SYDVKM.

The V gene is TRBV5-1, the J gene TRBJ2-7, with TRBD2 matching 10 bases. This CDR3 has 13 amino acids. With 1 base clipped from V and 6 bases from J, the junction kept 1 base outside the gene matches. Germline values: CDR1 SGHRS, CDR2 YFSETQ. The CDR3 DNA sequence: TGCGCCAGCAGCTTGCCTAGCGGGAGCGAGCAGTACTTC. Its protein is CASSLPSGSEQYF.

This chain connects TRBV3-1 (or the pseudogene TRBV3-2) to TRBJ2-2, with 11 bases fitting TRBD2. Germline lookup yields CDR1 LGHDT and CDR2 YNNKEL (reference sequence). Losses at the gene ends were 3 bases for V and 2 bases for J; bases not matched to a gene: 8. CDR3 length: 18 residues. CDR3 sequence: CASSQRTSGPPNTGELFF. CDR3 in DNA: TGTGCCAGCAGCCAGAGGACTAGCGGGCCCCCAAACACCGGGGAGCTGTTTTTT.

The rearrangement uses TRBV6-4 and TRBJ2-7; 11 bases are shared with TRBD2. The germline gives CDR1 MRHNA, CDR2 SNTAGT. This CDR3 region has 15 residues. The junction had 9 bases not matched to a gene; V was cut back by 9 bases and J by 2 bases. The DNA for the CDR3 is TGTGCCAGGGCGACTACTAGCGGGGGTCCCTACGAGCAGTACTTC. Its translation: CARATTSGGPYEQYF.

The chain uses TRBV3-1 (or the pseudogene TRBV3-2) and TRBJ2-7, with 10 positions matching TRBD1. V was clipped by 1 base and J by 7 bases; unmatched bases: 7. Germline lookup yields CDR1 LGHDT and CDR2 YNNKEL (reference sequence). The CDR3 is 15 amino acids. The CDR3 region is CASSQARDRGKEQYF. The CDR3 DNA sequence: TGTGCCAGCAGCCAAGCCCGGGACAGGGGCAAGGAGCAGTACTTC.

This chain links TRBV5-5 with TRBJ1-4, with D uncertain. The germline V gene has CDR1 SGHKS and CDR2 YYEKEE (reference sequence). V shed 0 bases and J shed 0 bases, with 9 bases lying between them. The CDR3 runs to 16 residues. The CDR3: CASSLGSQATNEKLFF. CDR3 coding DNA: TGTGCCAGCAGCTTGGGCAGTCAAGCAACTAATGAAAAACTGTTTTTT.

Remarks on this clone: Different DNA sequences within this sample yield the same CDR3. V gene TRBV18 combines with J gene TRBJ2-5, with 11 bases identical to TRBD1. This CDR3 is 14 amino acids long. Germline CDR1 KGHSH, CDR2 LQKENI. J gave up 5 bases and V 6 bases, and 5 bases lay outside the gene matches. CDR3 sequence: CASSPGQGGETQYF. The DNA for the CDR3 is TGTGCCAGCTCGCCGGGACAGGGGGGGGAGACCCAGTACTTC.

The CDR3 DNA follows: TGCGCCAGCAGCTTGGTTGCAGGGAAGAACGAGCAGTACTTC. Translated: CASSLVAGKNEQYF. The chain couples TRBV5-1 to TRBJ2-7, with D perhaps TRBD1 (5 bases). Trimming removed 0 bases at V and 5 bases at J, with 12 bases between. Germline V CDR1 and CDR2: SGHRS, YFSETQ. CDR3 size: 14 residues.

This clone was observed once. This chain links TRBV11-2 with TRBJ1-4, with 8 positions matching TRBD1. Germline CDR1 SGHAT, CDR2 FQNNGV. This CDR3 has 14 residues. The V segment lost 1 base and the J segment 8 bases; nucleotides outside the gene matches: 3. The CDR3 DNA sequence: TGTGCCAGCAGCTTAGGTCAGGGGGCCGAAAAACTGTTTTTT. As protein: CASSLGQGAEKLFF.